The TCR beta chain described here comes from a study of blood T cell repertoires in COVID-19. Across the study: Both acute and convalescent COVID-19 samples were obtained from the United States, Italy and Spain.

The data were produced by immunoSEQ multiplex PCR, yet TCRdb's version contains in-frame clones alone and is incomplete. Of about 330,000 clones in the sample, roughly 85% are singletons; the top ten hold approximately 5.2%. CDR1 is MNHEY, CDR2 SVGEGT, per germline. The CDR3 spans 14 residues. V was pared by 4 bases and J by 6 bases, with 5 bases of the junction left unmatched. Enrolled through a virtual design, the participants were between 18 and 89 years of age and came from some 25 US areas. The origin of this receptor is a woman aged 25 to 45 who had recovered from COVID-19. Sequencing was carried out using PBMCs or T cells enriched from blood (not recorded which). The J gene is TRBJ2-7, the V gene TRBV6-2 or TRBV6-3; 11 positions agree with TRBD2. The CDR3: CASSSGLAGGEQYF. DNA of the CDR3: TGTGCCAGCAGTTCCGGGCTAGCGGGGGGCGAGCAGTACTTC.